This T cell receptor beta chain was obtained from a study of blood T cell repertoires in COVID-19. Profiling relied on immunoSEQ multiplex PCR, and the TCRdb table lists in-frame clones only, not all of them. Here the sample spans about 270,000 clones, roughly 88% being singletons. The CDR3 totals 11 residues. Unmatched junction bases numbered 5, after V lost 4 bases and J lost 12 bases. Sequencing was carried out using PBMCs or T cells enriched from blood (not recorded which). The chain links TRBV12-3 or TRBV12-4 to TRBJ1-1, with 7 bases aligning to TRBD1. The TCR was taken from a woman aged 40-49 years with acute COVID-19. The CDR3 reads CASSSGQMSFF. CDR3 in DNA: TGTGCCAGCAGTTCGGGACAGATGTCTTTCTTT.